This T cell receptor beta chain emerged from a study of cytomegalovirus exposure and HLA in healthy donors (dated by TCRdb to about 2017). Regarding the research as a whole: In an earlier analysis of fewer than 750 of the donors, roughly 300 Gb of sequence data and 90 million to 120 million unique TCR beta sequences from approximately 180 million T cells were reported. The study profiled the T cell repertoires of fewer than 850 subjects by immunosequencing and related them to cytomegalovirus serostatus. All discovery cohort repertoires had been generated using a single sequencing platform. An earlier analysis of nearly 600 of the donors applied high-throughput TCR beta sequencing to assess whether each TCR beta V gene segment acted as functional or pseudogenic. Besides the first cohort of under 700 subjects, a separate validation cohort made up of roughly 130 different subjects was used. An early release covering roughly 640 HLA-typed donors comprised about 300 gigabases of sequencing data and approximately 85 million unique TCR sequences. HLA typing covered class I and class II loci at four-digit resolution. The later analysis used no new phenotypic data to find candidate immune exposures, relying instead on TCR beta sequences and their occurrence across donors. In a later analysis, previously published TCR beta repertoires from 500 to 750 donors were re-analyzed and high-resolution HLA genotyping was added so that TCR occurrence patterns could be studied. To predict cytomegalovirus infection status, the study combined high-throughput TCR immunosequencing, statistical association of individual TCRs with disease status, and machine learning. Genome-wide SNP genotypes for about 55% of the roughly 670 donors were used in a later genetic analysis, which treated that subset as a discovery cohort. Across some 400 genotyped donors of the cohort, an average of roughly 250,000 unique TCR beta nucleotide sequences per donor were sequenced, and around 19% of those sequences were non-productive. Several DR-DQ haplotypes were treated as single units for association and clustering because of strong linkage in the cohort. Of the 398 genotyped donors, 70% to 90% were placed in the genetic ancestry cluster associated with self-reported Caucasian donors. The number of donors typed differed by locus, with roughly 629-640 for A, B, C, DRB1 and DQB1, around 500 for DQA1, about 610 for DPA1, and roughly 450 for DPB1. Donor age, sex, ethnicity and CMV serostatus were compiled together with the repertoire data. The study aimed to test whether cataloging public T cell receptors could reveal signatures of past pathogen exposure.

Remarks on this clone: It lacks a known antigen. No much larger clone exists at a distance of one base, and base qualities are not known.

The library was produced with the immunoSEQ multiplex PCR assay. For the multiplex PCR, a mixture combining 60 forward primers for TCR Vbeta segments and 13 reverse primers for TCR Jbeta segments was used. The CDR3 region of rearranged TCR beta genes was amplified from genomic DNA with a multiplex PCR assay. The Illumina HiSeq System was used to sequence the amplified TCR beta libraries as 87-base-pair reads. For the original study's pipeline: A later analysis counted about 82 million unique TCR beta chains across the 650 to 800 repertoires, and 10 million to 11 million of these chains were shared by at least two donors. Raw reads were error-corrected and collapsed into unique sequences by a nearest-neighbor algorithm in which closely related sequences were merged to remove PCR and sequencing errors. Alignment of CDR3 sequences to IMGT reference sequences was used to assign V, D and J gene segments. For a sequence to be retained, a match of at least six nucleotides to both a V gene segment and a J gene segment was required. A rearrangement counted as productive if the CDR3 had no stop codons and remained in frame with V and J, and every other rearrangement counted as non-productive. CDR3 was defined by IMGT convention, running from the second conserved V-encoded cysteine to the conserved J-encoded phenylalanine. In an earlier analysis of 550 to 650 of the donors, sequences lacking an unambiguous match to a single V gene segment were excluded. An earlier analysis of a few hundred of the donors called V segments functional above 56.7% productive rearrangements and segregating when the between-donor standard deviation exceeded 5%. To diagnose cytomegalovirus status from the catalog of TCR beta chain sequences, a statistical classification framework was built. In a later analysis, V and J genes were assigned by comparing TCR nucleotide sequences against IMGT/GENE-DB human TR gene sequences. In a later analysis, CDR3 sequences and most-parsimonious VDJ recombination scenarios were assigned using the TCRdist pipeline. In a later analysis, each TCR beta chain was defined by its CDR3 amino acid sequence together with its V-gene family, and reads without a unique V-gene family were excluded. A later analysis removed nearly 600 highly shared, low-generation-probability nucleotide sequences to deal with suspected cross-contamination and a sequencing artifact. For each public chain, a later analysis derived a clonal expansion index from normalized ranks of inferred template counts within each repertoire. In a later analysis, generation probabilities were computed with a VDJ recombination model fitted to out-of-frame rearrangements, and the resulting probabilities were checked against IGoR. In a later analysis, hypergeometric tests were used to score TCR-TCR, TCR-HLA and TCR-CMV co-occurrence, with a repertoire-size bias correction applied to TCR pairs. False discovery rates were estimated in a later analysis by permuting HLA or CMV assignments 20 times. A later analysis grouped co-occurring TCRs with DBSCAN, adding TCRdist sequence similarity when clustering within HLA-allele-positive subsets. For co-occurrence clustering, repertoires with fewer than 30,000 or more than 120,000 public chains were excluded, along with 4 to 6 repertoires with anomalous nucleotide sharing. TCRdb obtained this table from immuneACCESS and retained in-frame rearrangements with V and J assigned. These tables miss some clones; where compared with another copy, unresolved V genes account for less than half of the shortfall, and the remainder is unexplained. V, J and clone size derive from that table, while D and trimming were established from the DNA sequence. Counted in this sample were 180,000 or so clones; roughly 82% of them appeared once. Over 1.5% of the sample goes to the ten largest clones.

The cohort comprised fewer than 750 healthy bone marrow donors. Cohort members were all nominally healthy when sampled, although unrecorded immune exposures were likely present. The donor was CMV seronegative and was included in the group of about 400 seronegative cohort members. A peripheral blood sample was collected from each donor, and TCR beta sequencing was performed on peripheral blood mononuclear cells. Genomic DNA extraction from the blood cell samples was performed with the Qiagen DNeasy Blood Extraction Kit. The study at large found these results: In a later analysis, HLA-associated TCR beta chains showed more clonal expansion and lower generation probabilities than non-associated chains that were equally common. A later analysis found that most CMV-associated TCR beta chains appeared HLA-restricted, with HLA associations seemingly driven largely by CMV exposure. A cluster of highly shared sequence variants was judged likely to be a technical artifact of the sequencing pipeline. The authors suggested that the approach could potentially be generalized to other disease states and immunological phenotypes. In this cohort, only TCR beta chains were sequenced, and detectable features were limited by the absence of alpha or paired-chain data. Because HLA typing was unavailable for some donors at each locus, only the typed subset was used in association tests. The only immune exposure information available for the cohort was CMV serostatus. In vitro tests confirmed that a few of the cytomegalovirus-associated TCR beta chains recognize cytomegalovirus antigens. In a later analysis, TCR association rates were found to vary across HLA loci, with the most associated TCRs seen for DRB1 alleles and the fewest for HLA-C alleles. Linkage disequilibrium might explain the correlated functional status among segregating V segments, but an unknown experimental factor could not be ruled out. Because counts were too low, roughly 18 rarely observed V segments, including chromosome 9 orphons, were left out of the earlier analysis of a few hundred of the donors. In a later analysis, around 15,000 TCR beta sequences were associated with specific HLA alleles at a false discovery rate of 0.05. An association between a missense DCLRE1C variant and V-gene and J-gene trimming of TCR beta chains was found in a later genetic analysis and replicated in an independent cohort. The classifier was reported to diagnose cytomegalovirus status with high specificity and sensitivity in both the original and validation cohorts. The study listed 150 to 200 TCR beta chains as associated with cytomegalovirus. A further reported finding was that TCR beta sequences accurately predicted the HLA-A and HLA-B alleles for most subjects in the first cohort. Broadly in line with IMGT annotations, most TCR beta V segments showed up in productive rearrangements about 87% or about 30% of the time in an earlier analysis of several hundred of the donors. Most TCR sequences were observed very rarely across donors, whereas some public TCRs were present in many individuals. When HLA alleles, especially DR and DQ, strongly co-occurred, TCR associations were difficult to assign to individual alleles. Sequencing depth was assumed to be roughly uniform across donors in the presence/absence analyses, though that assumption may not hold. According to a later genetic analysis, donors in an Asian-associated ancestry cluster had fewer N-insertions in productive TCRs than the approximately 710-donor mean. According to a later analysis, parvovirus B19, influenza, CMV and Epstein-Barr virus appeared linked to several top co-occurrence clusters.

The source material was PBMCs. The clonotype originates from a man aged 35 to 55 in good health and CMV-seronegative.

The CDR3 reads as follows: CASSRTGTGNYEQYF. At the DNA level, the sequence is TGTGCCAGCAGCCGAACCGGGACAGGGAATTACGAGCAGTACTTC. The sequence joins TRBV28 to TRBJ2-7; a stretch of 9 junction bases matches TRBD1. The CDR3 goes from the cysteine to the phenylalanine over 15 residues. The kept DNA is CDR3 alone, 45 bases in frame from the first base. From the germline V gene, CDR1 is MDHEN and CDR2 is SYDVKM. The V end gives up 6 bases and the J end 4 bases, leaving 10 bases in the junction not matched to a gene.